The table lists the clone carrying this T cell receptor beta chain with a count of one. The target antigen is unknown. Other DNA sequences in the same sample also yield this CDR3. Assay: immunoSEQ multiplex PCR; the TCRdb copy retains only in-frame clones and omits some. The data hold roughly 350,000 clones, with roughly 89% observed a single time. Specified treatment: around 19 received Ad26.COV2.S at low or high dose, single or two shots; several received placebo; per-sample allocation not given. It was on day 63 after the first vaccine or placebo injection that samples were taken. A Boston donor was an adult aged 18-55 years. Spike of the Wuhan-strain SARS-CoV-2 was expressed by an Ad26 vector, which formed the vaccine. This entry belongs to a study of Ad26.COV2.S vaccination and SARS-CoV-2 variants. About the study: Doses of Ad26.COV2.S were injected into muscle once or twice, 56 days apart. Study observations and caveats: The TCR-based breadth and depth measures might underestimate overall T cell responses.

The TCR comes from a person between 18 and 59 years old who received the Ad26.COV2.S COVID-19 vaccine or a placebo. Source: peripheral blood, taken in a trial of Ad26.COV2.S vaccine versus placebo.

The CDR3 DNA sequence: TGTGCCAGCTCACCAACAGGGGGCAATCAGCCCCAGCATTTT. Protein: CASSPTGGNQPQHF. The V gene is TRBV18, the J gene TRBJ1-5; 7 positions match TRBD1. The CDR3 runs 14 residues. Germline-derived CDR1 and CDR2 are KGHSH and LQKENI. V trimming: 2 bases; J trimming: 2 bases; junction bases outside the gene matches: 0.